The sequence of this T cell receptor beta chain was determined in a study of blood T cell repertoires in COVID-19. Germline assignment: CDR1 SGDLS and CDR2 YYNGEE. With 5 bases clipped from V and 0 bases from J, the junction kept 5 bases outside the gene matches. The CDR3 covers 14 residues. The assay was immunoSEQ multiplex PCR, and TCRdb's table has in-frame clones only and misses some. The table records 150,000 or so clones, almost 90% of them present only once. Sequencing used peripheral blood. This TCR derives from a woman aged 55 to 70 with acute or convalescent COVID-19. The chain couples TRBV9 to TRBJ2-7; 7 nucleotides align to TRBD1. The CDR3 DNA is TGTGCCAGCAGTAGAGGGGACAGCTCCTACGAGCAGTACTTC. This translates into CASSRGDSSYEQYF. Looking up the rest from reference TRBV9 and TRBJ2-7 gives the full variable domain: DSGVTQTPKHLITATGQRVTLRCSPRSGDLSVYWYQQSLDQGLQFLIQYYNGEERAKGNILERFSAQQFPDLHSELNLSSLELGDSALYFCASSRGDSSYEQYFGPGTRLTVT.